A single sample gave rise to the 15 T cell receptor beta chains below, sequenced in a study of human T cells and chemical hapten exposure. Time point described: patch test 1, 2 weeks after DPC sensitization. Treatment here: therapeutic diphenylcyclopropenone sensitization with weekly scalp DPC. One entry per CDR3 protein results from TCRdb running MiXCR on the RACE reads. The sample yields fewer than 60,000 distinct CDR3 sequences, approximately 9.1% seen once. Sample: whole blood, taken in connection with sensitization to the hapten diphenylcyclopropenone (DPC). These receptors were taken from a woman aged 50 to 65 with alopecia areata. Some clones in this sample may be carry-over from other donors' samples.

V and J are TRBV20-1 and TRBJ2-1; TRBD1 is a possible D gene (5 bases). This CDR3 is 12 amino acids long. Per the germline V gene, CDR1 is DFQATT and CDR2 is SNEGSKA (reference sequence). The ends were cut back, 5 bases at V and 3 bases at J, with 8 bases in the middle. The CDR3 DNA reads as TGCAGTGCTCCGACAGTCTACAATGAGCAGTTCTTC. This gives the protein CSAPTVYNEQFF.

This clonotype was counted ten times or more. The rearrangement links TRBV28 to TRBJ2-3; D possibly corresponds to TRBD2 (5 bases). Looked up from germline, CDR1 is MDHEN and CDR2 is SYDVKM. Trimming took off 6 bases at V and 1 base at J, with 14 bases between the two ends. The CDR3 is made up of 15 amino acids. CDR3 sequence reads: CASSPGYSGTDTQYF. CDR3 DNA: TGTGCCAGCAGCCCAGGTTATAGCGGCACAGATACGCAGTATTTT.

This clonotype came up many times. The rearrangement joins TRBV9 to TRBJ2-1; no firm D call. Trimming left V 0 bases short and J 0 bases short, with 10 bases between. The CDR3 contains 16 residues. The germline V gene has CDR1 SGDLS and CDR2 YYNGEE. The CDR3 loop reads CASSVGLGVSYNEQFF. CDR3 bases: TGTGCCAGCAGCGTAGGATTAGGCGTCTCCTACAATGAGCAGTTCTTC. Looking up the rest from reference TRBV9 and TRBJ2-1 gives the full variable domain: DSGVTQTPKHLITATGQRVTLRCSPRSGDLSVYWYQQSLDQGLQFLIQYYNGEERAKGNILERFSAQQFPDLHSELNLSSLELGDSALYFCASSVGLGVSYNEQFFGPGTRLTVL.

This clonotype showed up many times. V and J are TRBV18 and TRBJ1-5; a possible D gene is TRBD1 (6 bases). Germline values: CDR1 KGHSH, CDR2 LQKENI. V lost 3 bases to trimming and J lost 7 bases, with 13 bases between them. The CDR3 extends over 14 amino acids. The CDR3 DNA reads as TGTGCCAGCTCACCCGACAGGTGGGACCAGCCCCAGCATTTT. Translated: CASSPDRWDQPQHF.

The chain has TRBV10-3 and TRBJ2-5; 10 bases match TRBD1. Germline CDR1 reads ENHRY; CDR2 reads SYGVKD. J gave up 4 bases and V 6 bases, and 8 bases lay outside the gene matches. The CDR3 spans 15 residues. The CDR3 spells CAISVGTGARETQYF. CDR3 DNA: TGTGCCATCAGCGTAGGGACAGGGGCGCGAGAGACCCAGTACTTC.

This clonotype has only a few counts. The chain joins TRBV5-1 to TRBJ1-1; 9 bases are a match to TRBD1. This CDR3 contains 15 residues. Losses at the gene ends were 4 bases for V and 4 bases for J; bases not matched to a gene: 8. The germline gives CDR1 SGHRS, CDR2 YFSETQ. Here the CDR3 DNA reads TGCGCCAGCAGCCCAACGACAGGGGGAAGCACTGAAGCTTTCTTT. It encodes CASSPTTGGSTEAFF. The complete variable domain, with remaining parts taken from reference TRBV5-1 and TRBJ1-1, reads KAGVTQTPRYLIKTRGQQVTLSCSPISGHRSVSWYQQTPGQGLQFLFEYFSETQRNKGNFPGRFSGRQFSNSRSEMNVSTLELGDSALYLCASSPTTGGSTEAFFGQGTRLTVV.

This clonotype was found many times. CDR3 amino acids: CASSLGLAGGINEQFF. Here the CDR3 DNA reads TGTGCCAGCAGCTTAGGACTAGCGGGAGGGATAAATGAGCAGTTCTTC. This chain uses TRBV7-2 with TRBJ2-1; 14 bases are shared with TRBD2. Germline values: CDR1 SGHTA, CDR2 FQGNSA. This CDR3 has 16 amino acids. The junction had 3 bases not matched to a gene; V was cut back by 1 base and J by 7 bases.

In this sample, this clonotype turned up many times. The V call is TRBV18, the J call TRBJ2-3; no firm D call. Germline loops: CDR1 KGHSH, CDR2 LQKENI. The CDR3 covers 16 residues. V was shortened by 3 bases and J by 5 bases, with 18 bases between the two germline ends. The CDR3 DNA sequence: TGTGCCAGCTCACCGGAAATCGACTTAGACGGAGATACGCAGTATTTT. Its protein product is CASSPEIDLDGDTQYF.

The V gene is TRBV14, the J gene TRBJ1-1, with D possibly TRBD1 on 6 matching bases. There are 13 residues in the CDR3. Trimming removed 2 bases at V and 3 bases at J, with 7 bases between. The germline gives CDR1 SGHDN, CDR2 FVKESK. In DNA, the CDR3 is TGTGCCAGCAGCCAACAGGGGTACACTGAAGCTTTCTTT. The encoded protein is CASSQQGYTEAFF.

This clonotype occurred a few times. The chain couples TRBV4-1 to TRBJ2-7; a weak D match, TRBD2 (5 bases). Germline assignment: CDR1 MGHRA and CDR2 YSYEKL. The length of the CDR3 is 13 residues. V was shortened by 4 bases and J by 6 bases, with 13 bases between the two germline ends. The DNA of the CDR3 is TGCGCCAGCAGCCGAACTAGTCTCGGCGAGCAGTACTTC. Protein: CASSRTSLGEQYF.

This clonotype was recorded many times. The rearrangement uses TRBV11-2 and TRBJ2-7; D possibly corresponds to TRBD2 (6 bases). The ends were cut back, 2 bases at V and 2 bases at J, with 22 bases in the middle. The germline V gene has CDR1 SGHAT and CDR2 FQNNGV. The length of the CDR3 is 18 residues. CDR3 residues: CASSLRWLAGPTAYEQYF. DNA for the CDR3: TGTGCCAGCAGCTTAAGGTGGTTGGCGGGACCAACCGCCTACGAGCAGTACTTC.

This clonotype occurred many times. The chain links TRBV12-3 or TRBV12-4 to TRBJ2-1; 13 bases line up with TRBD2. J gave up 2 bases and V 3 bases, and 7 bases lay outside the gene matches. This CDR3 contains 18 residues. The DNA for the CDR3 is TGTGCCAGCAGTTTGTGGACTAGCGGGAGACGGACCTACAATGAGCAGTTCTTC. It encodes CASSLWTSGRRTYNEQFF.

This clonotype was counted ten times or more. J is TRBJ2-1 and V is TRBV6-5; D may be TRBD2 (6 bases). The CDR3 is made up of 12 amino acids. CDR1 and CDR2 from the germline V gene are MNHEY and SVGAGI. Trimming stripped 7 bases from V and 4 bases from J, with 8 bases between. The CDR3 coding sequence is TGTGCCAGCACCGCGGGGTACAATGAGCAGTTCTTC. Translating it yields CASTAGYNEQFF.

About this clonotype itself: The junction and the germline gene differ at one end; a read error may be behind it. The chain joins TRBV20-1 to TRBJ2-3, with 12 bases identical to TRBD2. In germline, CDR1 is DFQATT, CDR2 SNEGSKA (reference sequence). The CDR3 runs 13 residues. In DNA form, the CDR3 reads TGCTGTGCTAGCGGGAGGGGTGGAGATACGCAGTATTTT. Translating it yields CCASGRGGDTQYF.

The sample holds many counts of this clonotype. This chain connects TRBV29-1 to TRBJ2-3, with 9 bases lining up with TRBD1. From germline, CDR1 is SQVTM and CDR2 ANQGSEA. The CDR3 is made up of 14 amino acids. The V gene end was trimmed by 3 bases and the J gene end by 3 bases; junction bases not matched to a gene: 4. The DNA for the CDR3 is TGCAGCGTTGACGACAGGGGGTTTACAGATACGCAGTATTTT. It codes for CSVDDRGFTDTQYF.